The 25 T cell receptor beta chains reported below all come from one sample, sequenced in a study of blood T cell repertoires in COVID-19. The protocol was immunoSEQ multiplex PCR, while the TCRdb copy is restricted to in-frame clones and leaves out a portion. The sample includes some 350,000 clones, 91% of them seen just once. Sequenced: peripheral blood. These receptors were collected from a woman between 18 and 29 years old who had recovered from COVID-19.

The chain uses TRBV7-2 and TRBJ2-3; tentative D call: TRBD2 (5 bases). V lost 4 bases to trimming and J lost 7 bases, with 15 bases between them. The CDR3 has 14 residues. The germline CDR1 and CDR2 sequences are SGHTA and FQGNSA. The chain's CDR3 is CASSSASGGYTQYF. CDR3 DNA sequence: TGTGCCAGCAGCTCCGCTTCCGGAGGTTATACGCAGTATTTT.

The CDR3 nucleotides read TGTGCCAGCAGCCCAGGGACTAGCGGGAGCTATAGCACAGATACGCAGTATTTT. Residues: CASSPGTSGSYSTDTQYF. This sequence joins TRBV9 and TRBJ2-3, with 14 positions matching TRBD2. CDR1 SGDLS and CDR2 YYNGEE come from the germline V gene. This CDR3 comprises 18 residues. V was clipped by 4 bases and J by 0 bases; unmatched bases: 7. Full variable domain (rest looked up from reference TRBV9 and TRBJ2-3): DSGVTQTPKHLITATGQRVTLRCSPRSGDLSVYWYQQSLDQGLQFLIQYYNGEERAKGNILERFSAQQFPDLHSELNLSSLELGDSALYFCASSPGTSGSYSTDTQYFGPGTRLTVL.

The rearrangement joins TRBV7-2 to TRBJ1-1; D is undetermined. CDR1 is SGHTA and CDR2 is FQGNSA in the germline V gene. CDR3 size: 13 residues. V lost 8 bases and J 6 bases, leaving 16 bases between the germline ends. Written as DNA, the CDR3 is TGTGCCAGCTCCTTGGGCCGGGAGGCTGAAGCTTTCTTT. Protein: CASSLGREAEAFF.

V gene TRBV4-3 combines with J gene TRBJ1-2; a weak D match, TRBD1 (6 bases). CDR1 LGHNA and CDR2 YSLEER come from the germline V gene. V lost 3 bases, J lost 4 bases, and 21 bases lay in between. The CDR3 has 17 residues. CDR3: CASSQRVGRGVGYGYTF. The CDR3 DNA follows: TGCGCCAGCAGCCAGCGGGTTGGCAGGGGCGTTGGCTATGGCTACACCTTC.

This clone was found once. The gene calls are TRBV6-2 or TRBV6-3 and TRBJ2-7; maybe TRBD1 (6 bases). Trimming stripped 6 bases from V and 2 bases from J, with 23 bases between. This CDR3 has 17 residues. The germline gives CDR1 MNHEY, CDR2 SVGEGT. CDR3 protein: CASSRHPGQALPYEQYV. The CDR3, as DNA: TGTGCCAGCAGCCGCCATCCGGGACAAGCCTTGCCCTACGAGCAGTACGTC.

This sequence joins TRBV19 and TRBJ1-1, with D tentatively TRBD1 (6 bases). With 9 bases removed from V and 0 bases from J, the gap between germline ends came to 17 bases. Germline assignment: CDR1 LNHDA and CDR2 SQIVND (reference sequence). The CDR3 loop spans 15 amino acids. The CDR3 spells CASGTGLLMNTEAFF. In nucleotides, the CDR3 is TGTGCCAGCGGTACAGGGCTCCTTATGAACACTGAAGCTTTCTTT.

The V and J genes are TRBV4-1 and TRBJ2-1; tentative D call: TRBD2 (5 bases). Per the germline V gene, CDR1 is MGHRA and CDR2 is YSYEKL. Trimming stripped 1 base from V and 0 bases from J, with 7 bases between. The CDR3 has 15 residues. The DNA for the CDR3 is TGCGCCAGCAGCCAAGGAGGGAGCTCCTACAATGAGCAGTTCTTC. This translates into CASSQGGSSYNEQFF.

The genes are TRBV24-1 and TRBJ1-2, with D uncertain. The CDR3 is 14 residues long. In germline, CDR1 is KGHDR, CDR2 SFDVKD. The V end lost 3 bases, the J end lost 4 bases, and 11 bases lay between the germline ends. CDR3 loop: CATSDRGPPYGYTF. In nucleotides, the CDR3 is TGTGCCACCAGTGATCGGGGTCCTCCCTATGGCTACACCTTC.

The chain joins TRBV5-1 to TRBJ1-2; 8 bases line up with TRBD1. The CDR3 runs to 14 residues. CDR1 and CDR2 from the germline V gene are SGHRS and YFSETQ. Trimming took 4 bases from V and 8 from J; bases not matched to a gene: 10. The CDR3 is CASSPGQAVAGYTF. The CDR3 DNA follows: TGCGCCAGCAGCCCGGGACAGGCGGTAGCCGGCTACACCTTC.

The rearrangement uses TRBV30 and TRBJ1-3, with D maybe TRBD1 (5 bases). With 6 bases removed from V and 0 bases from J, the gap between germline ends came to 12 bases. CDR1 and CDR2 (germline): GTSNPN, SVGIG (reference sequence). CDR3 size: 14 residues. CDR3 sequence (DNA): TGTGCCTGTAGCAGGGCCCCCTCTGGAAACACCATATATTTT. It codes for CACSRAPSGNTIYF. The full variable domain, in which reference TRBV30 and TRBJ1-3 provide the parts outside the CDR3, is SQTIHQWPATLVQPVGSPLSLECTVEGTSNPNLYWYRQAAGRGLQLLFYSVGIGQISSEVPQNLSASRPQDRQFILSSKKLLLSDSGFYLCACSRAPSGNTIYFGEGSWLTVV.

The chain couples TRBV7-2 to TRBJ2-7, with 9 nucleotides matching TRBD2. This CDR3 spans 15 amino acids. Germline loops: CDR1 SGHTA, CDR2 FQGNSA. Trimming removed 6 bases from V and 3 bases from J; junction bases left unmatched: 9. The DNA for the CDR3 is TGTGCCAGCAGTCTAGGGCTAGCGGGGTTCTACGAGCAGTACGTC. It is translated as CASSLGLAGFYEQYV.

For the CDR3, the DNA is TGTGCCAGCAGCTCCAGACTCATCGAGGTGGCGAAGAATGAAAAACTGTTTTTT. It is translated as CASSSRLIEVAKNEKLFF. This chain connects TRBV11-3 to TRBJ1-4, with unresolved D. From germline, CDR1 is SGHNT and CDR2 YENEEA. The CDR3 is made up of 18 amino acids. V lost 4 bases and J lost 5, with 23 bases in between. The whole variable domain, filled in from reference TRBV11-3 and TRBJ1-4, reads EAGVVQSPRYKIIEKKQPVAFWCNPISGHNTLYWYLQNLGQGPELLIRYENEEAVDDSQLPKDRFSAERLKGVDSTLKIQPAELGDSAVYLCASSSRLIEVAKNEKLFFGSGTQLSVL.

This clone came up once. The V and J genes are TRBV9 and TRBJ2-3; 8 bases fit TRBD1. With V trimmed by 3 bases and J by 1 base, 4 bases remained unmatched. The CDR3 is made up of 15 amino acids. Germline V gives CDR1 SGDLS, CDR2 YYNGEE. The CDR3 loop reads CASSGPTGGTDTQYF. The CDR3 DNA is TGTGCCAGCAGCGGGCCGACAGGGGGCACAGATACGCAGTATTTT.

CDR3 DNA sequence: TGTGCCAGCAGTGGGGCTAGCGGGATCACCGGGGAGCTGTTTTTT. As protein: CASSGASGITGELFF. This chain connects TRBV2 to TRBJ2-2, with 9 nucleotides matching TRBD2. Losses at the gene ends were 4 bases for V and 4 bases for J; bases not matched to a gene: 4. Germline V gives CDR1 SNHLY, CDR2 FYNNEI. The CDR3 loop spans 15 amino acids.

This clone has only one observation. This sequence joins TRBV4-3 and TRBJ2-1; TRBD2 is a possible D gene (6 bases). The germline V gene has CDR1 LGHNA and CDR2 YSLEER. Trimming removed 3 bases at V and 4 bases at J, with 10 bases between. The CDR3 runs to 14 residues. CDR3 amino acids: CASSHNGRYNEQFF. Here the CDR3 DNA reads TGCGCCAGCAGCCATAACGGGAGATACAATGAGCAGTTCTTC.

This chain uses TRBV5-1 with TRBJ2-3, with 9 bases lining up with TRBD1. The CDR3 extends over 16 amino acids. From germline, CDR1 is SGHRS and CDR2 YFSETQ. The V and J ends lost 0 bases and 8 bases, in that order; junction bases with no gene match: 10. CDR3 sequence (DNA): TGCGCCAGCAGCTTGGCTACGGTGGGACAGGGTATTACGCAGTATTTT. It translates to CASSLATVGQGITQYF.

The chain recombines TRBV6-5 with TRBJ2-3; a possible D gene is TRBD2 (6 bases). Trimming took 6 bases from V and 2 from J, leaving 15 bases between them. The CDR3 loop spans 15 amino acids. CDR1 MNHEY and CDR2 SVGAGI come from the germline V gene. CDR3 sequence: CASRTTGLDTDTQYF. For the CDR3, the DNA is TGTGCCAGCAGAACCACGGGACTCGACACAGATACGCAGTATTTT.

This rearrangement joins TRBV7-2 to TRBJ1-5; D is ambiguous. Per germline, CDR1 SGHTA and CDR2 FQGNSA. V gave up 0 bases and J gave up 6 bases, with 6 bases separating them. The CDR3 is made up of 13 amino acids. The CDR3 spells CASSLAGSQPQHF. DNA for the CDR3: TGTGCCAGCAGCTTAGCAGGGAGTCAGCCCCAGCATTTT.

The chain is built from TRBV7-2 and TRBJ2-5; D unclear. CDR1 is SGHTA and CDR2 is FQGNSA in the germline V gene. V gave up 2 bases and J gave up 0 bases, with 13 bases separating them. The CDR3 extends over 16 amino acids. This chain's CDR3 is CASSLFPLQYQETQYF. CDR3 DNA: TGTGCCAGCAGCTTATTTCCGCTCCAGTACCAAGAGACCCAGTACTTC.

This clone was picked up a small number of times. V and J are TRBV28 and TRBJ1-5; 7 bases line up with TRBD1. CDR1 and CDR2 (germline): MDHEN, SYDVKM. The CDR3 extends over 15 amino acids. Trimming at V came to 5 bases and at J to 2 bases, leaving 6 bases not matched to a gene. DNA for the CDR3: TGTGCCAGCAGTATCTACAGGGGTGGCAATCAGCCCCAGCATTTT. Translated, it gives CASSIYRGGNQPQHF.

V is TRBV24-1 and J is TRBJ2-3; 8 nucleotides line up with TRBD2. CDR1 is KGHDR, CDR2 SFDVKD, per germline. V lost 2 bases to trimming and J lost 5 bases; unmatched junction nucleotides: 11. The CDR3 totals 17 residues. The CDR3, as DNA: TGTGCCACCAGTGATTCGATCCCGGGACTAGAAGGAGATACGCAGTATTTT. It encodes CATSDSIPGLEGDTQYF.

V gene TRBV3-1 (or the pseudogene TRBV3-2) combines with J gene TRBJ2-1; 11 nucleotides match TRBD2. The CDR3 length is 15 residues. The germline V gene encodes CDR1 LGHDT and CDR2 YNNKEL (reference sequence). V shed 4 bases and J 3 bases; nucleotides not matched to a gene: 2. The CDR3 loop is CASSRLAGLYNEQFF. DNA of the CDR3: TGTGCCAGCAGCCGACTAGCGGGACTCTACAATGAGCAGTTCTTC.

CDR3 DNA: TGTGCCAGCAGCTTAGGCGTAGGGGTCTCTGGAAACACCATATATTTT. It codes for CASSLGVGVSGNTIYF. This chain joins TRBV13 and TRBJ1-3; D might be TRBD1 (5 bases). V gave up 0 bases and J gave up 0 bases, with 9 bases separating them. The germline V gene encodes CDR1 PRHDT and CDR2 FYEKMQ (reference sequence). There are 16 residues in the CDR3.

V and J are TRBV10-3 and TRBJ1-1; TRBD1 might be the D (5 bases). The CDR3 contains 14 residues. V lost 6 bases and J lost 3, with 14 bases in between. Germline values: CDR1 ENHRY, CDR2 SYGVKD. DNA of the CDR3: TGTGCCATCAGGGATCAGGGAGGCGACACTGAAGCTTTCTTT. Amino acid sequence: CAIRDQGGDTEAFF.

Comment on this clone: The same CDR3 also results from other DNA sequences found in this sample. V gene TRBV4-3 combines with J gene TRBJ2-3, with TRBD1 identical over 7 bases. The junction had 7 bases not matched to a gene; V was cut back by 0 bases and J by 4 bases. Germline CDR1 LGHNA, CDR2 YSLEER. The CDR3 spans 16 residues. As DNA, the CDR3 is TGCGCCAGCAGCCAAGACCGGACAGGCCGCGCAGATACGCAGTATTTT. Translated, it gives CASSQDRTGRADTQYF.